One and the same sample provided the 7 T cell receptor beta chains below, sequenced in a study of cytomegalovirus exposure and HLA in healthy donors (dated by TCRdb to 2017 to 2019). The library came from the immunoSEQ multiplex PCR assay. For the multiplex PCR, a mixture combining 60 forward primers for TCR Vbeta segments and 13 reverse primers for TCR Jbeta segments was used. TCRdb carries this immuneACCESS record with in-frame sequences only. Its versions omit some clonotypes, under half of them owing to an unresolved V gene in the studies checked, with the rest unexplained. The sample yields 150,000 or so clones; 76% were counted once. Approximately 2.8% of the sample is in the top ten clones. Sample: PBMCs. All receptors derive from a male donor in good health and CMV-seronegative.

The chain combines TRBV29-1 with TRBJ2-1; a possible D gene is TRBD1 (7 bases). Germline V lookup: CDR1 SQVTM, CDR2 ANQGSEA. V was clipped by 6 bases and J by 9 bases, with 15 bases between them. This CDR3 comprises 12 residues. As DNA, the CDR3 is TGCAGCGTAGCTCTTCAGGGGGGTGAGCAGTTCTTC. Translation gives CSVALQGGEQFF.

The chain uses TRBV7-2 and TRBJ2-5, with D possibly being TRBD1 (6 bases). The germline V gene has CDR1 SGHTA and CDR2 FQGNSA. This CDR3 region has 14 residues. V was cut by 1 base and J by 12 bases, with 18 bases left in between. CDR3 residues: CASSLDRTVIREYF. In DNA, the CDR3 is TGTGCCAGCAGCTTAGATAGGACAGTGATACGGGAGTACTTC.

The CDR3 region has the DNA TGTGCCAGCTCGCTCGCGGGGAACGGGGAGCTGTTTTTT. Protein sequence: CASSLAGNGELFF. The chain couples TRBV28 to TRBJ2-2; TRBD2 might be the D (6 bases). Germline V gives CDR1 MDHEN, CDR2 SYDVKM. Deletions cut 8 bases from V and 7 bases from J, with 14 bases between. This CDR3 comprises 13 residues.

The chain carries TRBV28 and TRBJ1-2; 10 bases align to TRBD1. The ends lost 5 bases at V and 9 bases at J; junction bases unmatched: 3. Germline CDR1 is MDHEN and CDR2 is SYDVKM. The CDR3 covers 12 residues. CDR3 coding DNA: TGTGCCAGCAGTCCGGACAGGGGGAGCTACACCTTC. The encoded protein is CASSPDRGSYTF.

The V call is TRBV4-2, the J call TRBJ1-2; no reliable D call. CDR1 is LGHNA and CDR2 is YNFKEQ in the germline V gene. This CDR3 is built from 13 residues. V lost 4 bases and J 2 bases, leaving 8 bases between the germline ends. This chain's CDR3 is CASSRTENYGYTF. In nucleotides, the CDR3 is TGTGCCAGCAGCCGCACTGAGAACTATGGCTACACCTTC.

This clone was picked up one time. The chain recombines TRBV7-9 with TRBJ1-2; TRBD1 might be the D (5 bases). Germline CDR1 reads SEHNR; CDR2 reads FQNEAQ (reference sequence). The CDR3 runs to 13 residues. With 1 base removed from V and 4 bases from J, the gap between germline ends came to 7 bases. CDR3 nucleotide sequence: TGTGCCAGCAGCTTAGACAGGTCCTATGGCTACACCTTC. Protein sequence: CASSLDRSYGYTF.

V is TRBV28 and J is TRBJ2-4, with 9 bases lining up with TRBD1. There are 15 residues in the CDR3. V lost 7 bases and J lost 0; bases outside the gene matches: 4. Germline CDR1 and CDR2: MDHEN and SYDVKM. The chain's CDR3 is CASTDRGLAKNIQYF. DNA for the CDR3: TGTGCCAGCACTGACAGGGGGTTAGCCAAAAACATTCAGTACTTC.